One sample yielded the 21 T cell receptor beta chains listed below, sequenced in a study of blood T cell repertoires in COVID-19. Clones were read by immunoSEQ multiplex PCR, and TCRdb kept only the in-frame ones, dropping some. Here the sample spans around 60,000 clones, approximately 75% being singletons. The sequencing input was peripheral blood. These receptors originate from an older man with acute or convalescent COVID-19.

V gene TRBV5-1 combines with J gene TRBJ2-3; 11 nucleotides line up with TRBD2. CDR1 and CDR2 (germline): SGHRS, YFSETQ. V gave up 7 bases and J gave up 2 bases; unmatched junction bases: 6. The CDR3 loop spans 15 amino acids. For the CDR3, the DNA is TGCGCCAGCCGACAACTAGCGGGGGACACAGATACGCAGTATTTT. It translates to CASRQLAGDTDTQYF.

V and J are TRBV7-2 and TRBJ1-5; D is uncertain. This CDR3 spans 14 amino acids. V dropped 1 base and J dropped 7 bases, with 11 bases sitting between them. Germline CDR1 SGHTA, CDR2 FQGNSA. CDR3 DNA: TGTGCCAGCAGCTTAGATCGTAGGGAGCAGCCCCAGCATTTT. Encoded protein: CASSLDRREQPQHF.

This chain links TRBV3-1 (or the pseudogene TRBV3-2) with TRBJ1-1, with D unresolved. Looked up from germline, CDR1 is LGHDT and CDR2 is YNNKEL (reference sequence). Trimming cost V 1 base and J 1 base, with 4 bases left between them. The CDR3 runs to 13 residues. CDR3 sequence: CASSQVQNTEAFF. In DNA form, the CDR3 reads TGTGCCAGCAGCCAAGTTCAGAACACTGAAGCTTTCTTT.

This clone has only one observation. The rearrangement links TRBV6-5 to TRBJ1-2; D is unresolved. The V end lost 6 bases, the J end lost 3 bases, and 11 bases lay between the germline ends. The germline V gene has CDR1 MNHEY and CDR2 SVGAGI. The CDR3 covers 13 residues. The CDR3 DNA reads TGTGCCAGCAGCCCCACCGGGGACTATGGCTACACCTTC. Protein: CASSPTGDYGYTF.

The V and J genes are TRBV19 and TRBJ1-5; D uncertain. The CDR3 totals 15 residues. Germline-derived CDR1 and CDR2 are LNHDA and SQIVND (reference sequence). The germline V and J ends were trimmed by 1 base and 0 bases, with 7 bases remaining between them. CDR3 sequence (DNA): TGTGCCAGTAGTATAGCCAGGTATAGCAATCAGCCCCAGCATTTT. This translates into CASSIARYSNQPQHF.

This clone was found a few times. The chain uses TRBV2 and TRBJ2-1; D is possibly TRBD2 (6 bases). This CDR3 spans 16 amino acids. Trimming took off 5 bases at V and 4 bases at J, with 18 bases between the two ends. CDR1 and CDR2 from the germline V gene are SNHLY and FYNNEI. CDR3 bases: TGTGCCAGCAGTATAGGTATTCGACGGGAGTACAATGAGCAGTTCTTC. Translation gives CASSIGIRREYNEQFF.

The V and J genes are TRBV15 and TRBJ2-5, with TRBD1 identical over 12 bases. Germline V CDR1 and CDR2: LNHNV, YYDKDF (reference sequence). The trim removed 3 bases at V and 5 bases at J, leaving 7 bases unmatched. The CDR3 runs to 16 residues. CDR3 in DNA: TGTGCCACCAGCAGGGGACAGGGGGCGCCGTCGGAGACCCAGTACTTC. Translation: CATSRGQGAPSETQYF.

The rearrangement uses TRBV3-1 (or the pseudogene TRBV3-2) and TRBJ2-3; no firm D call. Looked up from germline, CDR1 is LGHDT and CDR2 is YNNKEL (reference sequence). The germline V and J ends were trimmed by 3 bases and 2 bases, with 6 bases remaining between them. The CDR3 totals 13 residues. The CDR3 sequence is CASSHSITDTQYF. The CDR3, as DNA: TGTGCCAGCAGCCACAGTATCACAGATACGCAGTATTTT.

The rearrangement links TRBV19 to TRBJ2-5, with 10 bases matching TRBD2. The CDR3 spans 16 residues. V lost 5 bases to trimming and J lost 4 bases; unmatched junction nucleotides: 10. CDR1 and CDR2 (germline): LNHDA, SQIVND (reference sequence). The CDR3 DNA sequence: TGTGCCAGTAGTCCAATCCCGCCTAGCGGGGGAGAGACCCAGTACTTC. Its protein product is CASSPIPPSGGETQYF.

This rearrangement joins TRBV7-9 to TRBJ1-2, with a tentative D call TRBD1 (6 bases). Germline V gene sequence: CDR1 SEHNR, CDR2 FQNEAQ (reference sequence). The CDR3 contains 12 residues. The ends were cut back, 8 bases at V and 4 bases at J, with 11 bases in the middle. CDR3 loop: CASQGPAYGYTF. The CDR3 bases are TGTGCCAGCCAGGGGCCCGCCTATGGCTACACCTTC.

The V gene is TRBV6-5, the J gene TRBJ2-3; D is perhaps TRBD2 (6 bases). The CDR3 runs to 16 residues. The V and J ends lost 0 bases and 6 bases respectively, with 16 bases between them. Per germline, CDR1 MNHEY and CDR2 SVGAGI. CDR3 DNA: TGTGCCAGCAGTTACTCCAGCGGGTCCCGGATTGATACGCAGTATTTT. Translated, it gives CASSYSSGSRIDTQYF.

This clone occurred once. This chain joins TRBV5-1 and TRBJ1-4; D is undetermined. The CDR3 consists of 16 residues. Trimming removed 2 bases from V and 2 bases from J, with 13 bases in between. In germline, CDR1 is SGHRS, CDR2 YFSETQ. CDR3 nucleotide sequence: TGCGCCAGCAGCTTCCGCGGGGTCCCCACTAATGAAAAACTGTTTTTT. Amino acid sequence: CASSFRGVPTNEKLFF.

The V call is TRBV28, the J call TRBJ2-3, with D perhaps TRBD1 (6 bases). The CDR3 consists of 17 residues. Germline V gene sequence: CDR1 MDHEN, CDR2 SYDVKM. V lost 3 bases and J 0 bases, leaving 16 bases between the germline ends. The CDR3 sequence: CASSFPKTGASTDTQYF. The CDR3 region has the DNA TGTGCCAGCAGTTTCCCCAAGACAGGAGCCAGCACAGATACGCAGTATTTT.

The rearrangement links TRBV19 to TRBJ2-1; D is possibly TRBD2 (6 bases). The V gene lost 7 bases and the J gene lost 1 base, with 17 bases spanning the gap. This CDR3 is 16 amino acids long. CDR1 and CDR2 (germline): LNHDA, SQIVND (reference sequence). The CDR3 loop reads CASTPSPGGSYNEQFF. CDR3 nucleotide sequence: TGTGCCAGTACCCCATCCCCCGGGGGATCCTACAATGAGCAGTTCTTC.

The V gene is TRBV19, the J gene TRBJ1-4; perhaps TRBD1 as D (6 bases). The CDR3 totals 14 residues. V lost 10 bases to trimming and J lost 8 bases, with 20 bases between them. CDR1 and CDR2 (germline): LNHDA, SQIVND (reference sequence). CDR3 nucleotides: TGTGCCATATCCCCGAGGGGGGAGGGCGAAAAACTGTTTTTT. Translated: CAISPRGEGEKLFF.

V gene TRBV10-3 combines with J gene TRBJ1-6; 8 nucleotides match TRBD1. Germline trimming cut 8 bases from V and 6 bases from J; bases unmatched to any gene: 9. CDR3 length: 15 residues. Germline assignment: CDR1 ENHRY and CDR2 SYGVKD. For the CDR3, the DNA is TGTGCCATCTCCACCCGGGACAGGACTAATTCACCCCTCCACTTT. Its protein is CAISTRDRTNSPLHF.

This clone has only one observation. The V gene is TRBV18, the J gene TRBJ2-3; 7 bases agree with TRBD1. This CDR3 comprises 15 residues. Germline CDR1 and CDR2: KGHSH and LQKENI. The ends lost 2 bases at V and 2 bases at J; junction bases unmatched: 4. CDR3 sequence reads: CASSPGTALTDTQYF. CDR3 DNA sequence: TGTGCCAGCTCACCAGGGACAGCCCTCACAGATACGCAGTATTTT.

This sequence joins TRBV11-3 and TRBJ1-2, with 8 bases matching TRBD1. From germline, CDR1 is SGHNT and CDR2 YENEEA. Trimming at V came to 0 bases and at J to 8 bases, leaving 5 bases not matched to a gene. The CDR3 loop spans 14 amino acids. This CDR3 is CASSLDLRGRGYTF. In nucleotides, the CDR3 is TGTGCCAGCAGCTTAGACCTCAGGGGGCGAGGCTACACCTTC.

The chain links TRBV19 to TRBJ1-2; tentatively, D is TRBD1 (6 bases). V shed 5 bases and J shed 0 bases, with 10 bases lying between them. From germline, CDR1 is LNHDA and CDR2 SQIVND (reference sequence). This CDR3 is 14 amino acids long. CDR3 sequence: CASSAGTPNYGYTF. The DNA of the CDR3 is TGTGCCAGTAGTGCCGGGACACCTAACTATGGCTACACCTTC.

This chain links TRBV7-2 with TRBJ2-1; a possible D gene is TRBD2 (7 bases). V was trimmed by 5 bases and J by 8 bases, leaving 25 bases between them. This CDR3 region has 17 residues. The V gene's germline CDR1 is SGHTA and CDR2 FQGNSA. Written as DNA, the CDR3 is TGTGCCAGCAGCCCCAGAGCGGGACAACGGGTAATCCATGAGCAGTTCTTC. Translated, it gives CASSPRAGQRVIHEQFF. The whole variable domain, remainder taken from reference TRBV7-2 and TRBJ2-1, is GAGVSQSPSNKVTEKGKDVELRCDPISGHTALYWYRQSLGQGLEFLIYFQGNSAPDKSGLPSDRFSAERTGGSVSTLTIQRTQQEDSAVYLCASSPRAGQRVIHEQFFGPGTRLTVL.

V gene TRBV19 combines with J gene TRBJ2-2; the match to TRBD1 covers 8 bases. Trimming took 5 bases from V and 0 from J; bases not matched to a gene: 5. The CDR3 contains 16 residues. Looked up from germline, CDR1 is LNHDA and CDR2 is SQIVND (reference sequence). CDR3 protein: CASSPRDRSNTGELFF. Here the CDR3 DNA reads TGTGCCAGTAGTCCCCGGGACAGGTCGAACACCGGGGAGCTGTTTTTT.